Described below is a single TCR beta chain sequence and its context. This sample was included in a study of memory CD4+ T cells and cytomegalovirus serostatus. The germline V gene has CDR1 SNHLY and CDR2 FYNNEI. The CDR3 consists of 15 residues. V was clipped by 7 bases and J by 1 base, with 13 bases between them. Single viable CD3+CD4+CD8-CD45RO+ cells were sorted as the memory CD4+ T cells. Using immunoSEQ multiplex PCR, the repertoire was profiled, and TCRdb retains in-frame clones only, with some absent. The table records tens of thousands of clones, around four fifths of them present only once. The sample was memory CD4+ T cells from blood. The sequence was obtained from an adult in good health and CMV-seropositive. This sequence joins TRBV2 and TRBJ1-4; no clear D gene. The chain's CDR3 is CASTQTRGTNEKLFF. The CDR3 nucleotides are TGTGCCAGCACACAAACCCGGGGAACTAATGAAAAACTGTTTTTT.